The subject of this entry is one T cell receptor beta chain. What it binds is unknown. At one end the junction does not follow the germline gene, possibly because of a read error. PBMCs were isolated at a quantity of at least 7 million per sample. The data belong to a study of blood T cells in healthy people across ages. In the study overall: In model experiments, template switching was able to capture about one barcoded beta molecule for every two T cells that were present.

Germline CDR1 SEHNR, CDR2 FQNEAQ (reference sequence). This CDR3 comprises 16 residues. Study observations and caveats: More naive CD4+ cells and higher diversity marked long-lived donors relative to aged donors. Diversity figures derived from one million T cells were judged to underestimate the true value.

PCR was performed a second time for 7 to 11 cycles using a sample-barcoded 5' primer and a J-beta primer mix. TCRdb passed the 5' RACE reads through MiXCR, listing each CDR3 protein once. The sample carries approximately 730,000 distinct CDR3 sequences, 40% to 45% recorded once. This chain joins TRBV7-9 and TRBJ2-4, with 7 bases aligning to TRBD1. The sequenced sample consisted of blood. The clonotype originates from a woman aged 60-75 years in good health. In DNA form, the CDR3 reads TGTGTCAGCAGCGCAACAGGGGATCGGGCCAAAAACATTCAGTACTTC. Encoded protein: CVSSATGDRAKNIQYF.